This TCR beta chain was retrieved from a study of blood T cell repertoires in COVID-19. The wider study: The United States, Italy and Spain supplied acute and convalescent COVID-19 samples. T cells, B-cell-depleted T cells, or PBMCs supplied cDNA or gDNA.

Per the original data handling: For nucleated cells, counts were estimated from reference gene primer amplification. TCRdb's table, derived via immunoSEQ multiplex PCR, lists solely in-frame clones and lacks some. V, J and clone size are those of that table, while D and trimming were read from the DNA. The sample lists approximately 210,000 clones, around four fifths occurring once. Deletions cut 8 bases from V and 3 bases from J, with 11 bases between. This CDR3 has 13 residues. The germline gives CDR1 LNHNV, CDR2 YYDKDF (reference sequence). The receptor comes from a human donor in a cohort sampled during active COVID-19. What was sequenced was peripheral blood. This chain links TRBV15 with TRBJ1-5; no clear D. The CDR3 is CATVDTYNQPQHF. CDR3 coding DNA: TGTGCCACCGTAGACACCTACAATCAGCCCCAGCATTTT.